Presented here are 11 T cell receptor beta chains from one specimen sequenced in a study of tumor and adjacent non-tumor tissue in lung cancer. RNA was extracted from bulk tissue without any cell sorting. The library came from three nested PCR rounds adapted from ARM-PCR protocols. MiXCR, run by TCRdb on the multiplex PCR reads, gives a single entry per CDR3 protein. The sample lists about 76,000 distinct CDR3 sequences; approximately 71% were seen once. Sequencing was carried out using lung tumor tissue. The receptors here all came from a woman aged 70-85 years with non-small cell lung cancer.

This clonotype was counted a single time. CDR3 sequence (DNA): TGCAGCGCCACCTCGCAGGGGCGCATAGGTGATCAGTTCTTC. Protein product: CSATSQGRIGDQFF. The chain employs TRBV29-1 and TRBJ2-1; a possible D gene is TRBD1 (6 bases). Between the trimmed V and J ends, which lost 7 bases and 13 bases, there was a span of 26 bases. This CDR3 spans 14 amino acids. CDR1 is SQVTM, CDR2 ANQGSEA, per germline.

A word on this clonotype: Given the absence of the conserved phenylalanine or tryptophan at the CDR3 end, a read error is likely. The limits of the CDR3 on the DNA are not certain, so only TCRdb's listed CDR3 is given. The J gene is TRBJ2-5, the V gene TRBV29-1; TRBD1, the table's D call, was not compared with the DNA. The CDR3 length equals 15 residues, ends included. Germline CDR1 is SQVTM and CDR2 is ANQGSEA. CDR3 residues: CSVNPQGDAWETRYL.

This clonotype was seen more than once but under ten times. The chain has TRBV19 and TRBJ1-5; D may be TRBD1 (5 bases). CDR1 is LNHDA, CDR2 SQIVND, per germline (reference sequence). Trimming shortened V by 5 bases and J by 0 bases, and 11 bases separated the two germline ends. This CDR3 has 15 amino acids. As DNA, the CDR3 is TGTGCCAGTAGTTTAACAGGCTATAGCAATCAGCCCCAGCATTTT. This translates into CASSLTGYSNQPQHF.

Worth noting for this clonotype: This may arise from a read error, as a much more abundant clone is one base away. The chain employs TRBV11-2 and TRBJ2-1; 9 nucleotides match TRBD2. The CDR3 sequence is 15 residues long. The germline gives CDR1 SGHAT, CDR2 FQNNGV. The J segment lost 4 bases and the V segment lost 6 bases, leaving 7 bases of the junction unmatched. DNA of the CDR3: TGTGCCAGCAGACGCGGGAGGGTGGAGTACAATGAGCAGTTCTTC. It encodes CASRRGRVEYNEQFF.

A few counts support this clonotype. A much bigger clone sits one base away, suggesting this may be a read error. J is TRBJ2-3 and V is TRBV10-3; TRBD1 matches at 8 bases. This CDR3 has 17 amino acids. With V trimmed by 7 bases and J by 0 bases, 12 bases remained unmatched. The germline CDR1 and CDR2 sequences are ENHRY and SYGVKD. The CDR3 coding sequence is TGTGCCATCACTCGAGGGGAGACAGGGGCTAGCACAGATACGCAGTATTTT. This codes for CAITRGETGASTDTQYF.

This sequence joins TRBV20-1 and TRBJ2-5; 9 nucleotides align to TRBD2. The V and J ends lost 5 bases and 1 base, in that order; junction bases with no gene match: 2. This CDR3 spans 13 amino acids. Germline V gene lookup returns CDR1 DFQATT and CDR2 SNEGSKA (reference sequence). The CDR3 nucleotides read TGCAGTGCTTCGACTAGCGGCCAAGAGACCCAGTACTTC. Translated: CSASTSGQETQYF.

In regard to this clonotype: A much larger clone sits a single nucleotide away, making a read error possible. The chain carries TRBV28 and TRBJ2-7; possibly TRBD2 for D (5 bases). V was shortened by 5 bases and J by 5 bases, with 16 bases between the two germline ends. CDR3 size: 14 residues. From germline, CDR1 is MDHEN and CDR2 SYDVKM. The CDR3 loop reads CASSLPQVGNEQYF. The CDR3 DNA follows: TGTGCCAGCAGTCTCCCTCAGGTCGGGAACGAGCAGTACTTC. The entire variable domain, with the rest obtained from reference TRBV28 and TRBJ2-7, is as follows: DVKVTQSSRYLVKRTGEKVFLECVQDMDHENMFWYRQDPGLGLRLIYFSYDVKMKEKGDIPEGYSVSREKKERFSLILESASTNQTSMYLCASSLPQVGNEQYFGPGTRLTVT.

This clonotype appeared a single time. A much larger clone lies one base from this, so it may be a read error. The V and J genes are TRBV28 and TRBJ2-7; D gene ambiguous. Germline V gene sequence: CDR1 MDHEN, CDR2 SYDVKM. The CDR3 consists of 10 residues. In DNA form, the CDR3 reads TGTGCCAGCAGCGCAGAGGAGCGGTACTTC. Translated: CASSAEERYF.

As regards this clonotype: This may stem from a read error, because a much larger clone lies one nucleotide away. The chain recombines TRBV28 with TRBJ2-7; perhaps TRBD1 as D (6 bases). Germline CDR1 is MDHEN and CDR2 is SYDVKM. This CDR3 is built from 14 residues. With 6 bases removed from V and 0 bases from J, the gap between germline ends came to 12 bases. CDR3 sequence: CASRNTGHSYEQYF. CDR3 sequence (DNA): TGTGCCAGCAGAAATACGGGACACTCCTACGAGCAGTACTTC.

The chain recombines TRBV29-1 with TRBJ2-3, with D perhaps assigned TRBD1 or TRBD2 (5 bases each). CDR1 SQVTM and CDR2 ANQGSEA come from the germline V gene. Trimming pared 3 bases from V and 4 bases from J, leaving 20 bases between. The CDR3 runs 16 residues. The CDR3: CSVDDTGTSPPDTQYF. In DNA, the CDR3 is TGCAGCGTTGACGACACCGGGACGAGCCCCCCAGATACGCAGTATTTT.

The chain is built from TRBV28 and TRBJ2-1; the D is unclear. This CDR3 is 10 amino acids long. Per the germline V gene, CDR1 is MDHEN and CDR2 is SYDVKM. The CDR3 nucleotides are TGTATCAGCAGTGACAATGAGCAGTTCTTC. Amino acids: CISSDNEQFF.